A single sample is the source of the 30 T cell receptor beta chains below, sequenced in a study of cytomegalovirus exposure and HLA in healthy donors. PCR used 60 Vbeta primers and 13 Jbeta primers. Libraries were prepared by immunoSEQ multiplex PCR; TCRdb keeps only in-frame clonotypes and omits some of them. The data hold under 200,000 clones, with 75% to 90% observed a single time. The sequenced sample consisted of PBMCs. All receptors come from a man aged 40-49 years in good health and CMV-seropositive.

The chain has TRBV6-5 and TRBJ1-5, with a tentative D call TRBD1 (5 bases). CDR3 length: 10 residues. CDR1 and CDR2 from the germline V gene are MNHEY and SVGAGI. Deletions cut 8 bases from V and 8 bases from J, with 7 bases between. The CDR3: CASGTEPQHF. As DNA, the CDR3 is TGTGCCAGCGGGACTGAGCCCCAGCATTTT.

This chain connects TRBV11-2 to TRBJ2-5, with TRBD2 identical over 9 bases. Germline lookup yields CDR1 SGHAT and CDR2 FQNNGV. The CDR3 has 19 residues. With V trimmed by 1 base and J by 5 bases, 17 bases remained unmatched. The CDR3 nucleotides are TGTGCCAGCAGCTTAGTGGGGAGAGGGGTGCGGGGGGGCTGGGAGACCCAGTACTTC. It yields the protein CASSLVGRGVRGGWETQYF.

V gene TRBV12-5 combines with J gene TRBJ2-1; D is undetermined. This CDR3 is built from 16 residues. CDR1 LGHNT and CDR2 FRNRAP come from the germline V gene. Trimming removed 0 bases at V and 2 bases at J, with 11 bases between. In nucleotides, the CDR3 is TGTGCTAGTGGTTTGGTACACGGCGGTCCCTACAATGAGCAGTTCTTC. Its protein is CASGLVHGGPYNEQFF.

CDR3 in amino acids: CAWSSAGDSETQYF. The CDR3 DNA reads TGTGCCTGGAGCTCTGCAGGGGATTCGGAGACCCAGTACTTC. J is TRBJ2-5 and V is TRBV30; maybe TRBD1 (6 bases). The germline V gene has CDR1 GTSNPN and CDR2 SVGIG (reference sequence). The CDR3 runs to 14 residues. Deletions cut 3 bases from V and 5 bases from J, with 16 bases between.

Of note for this clone: This sample also contains other DNA sequences that code for the same CDR3. The chain carries TRBV9 and TRBJ1-2, with TRBD1 matching 10 bases. The CDR3 is 14 residues long. The J segment lost 8 bases and the V segment lost 3 bases, leaving 7 bases of the junction unmatched. The germline V gene encodes CDR1 SGDLS and CDR2 YYNGEE. The CDR3 protein is CASSAVDRGLGYTF. In DNA, the CDR3 is TGTGCCAGCAGCGCCGTCGACAGGGGGCTCGGCTACACCTTC.

J is TRBJ2-3 and V is TRBV19, with D maybe TRBD2 (5 bases). The CDR3 is made up of 17 amino acids. The ends were cut back, 2 bases at V and 1 base at J, with 16 bases in the middle. Germline V gene lookup returns CDR1 LNHDA and CDR2 SQIVND (reference sequence). CDR3 residues: CASSIKRPREGTDTQYF. The CDR3 DNA sequence: TGTGCCAGTAGTATAAAGCGGCCTAGAGAAGGCACAGATACGCAGTATTTT. The variable domain in full, completed from reference TRBV19 and TRBJ2-3, reads DGGITQSPKYLFRKEGQNVTLSCEQNLNHDAMYWYRQDPGQGLRLIYYSQIVNDFQKGDIAEGYSVSREKKESFPLTVTSAQKNPTAFYLCASSIKRPREGTDTQYFGPGTRLTVL.

V usage is TRBV10-3 and J usage is TRBJ2-2; possibly TRBD1 for D (6 bases). Germline CDR1 reads ENHRY; CDR2 reads SYGVKD. V lost 3 bases and J lost 7, with 12 bases in between. The CDR3 consists of 14 residues. This CDR3 reads CAISETGWSGELFF. CDR3 DNA: TGTGCCATCAGTGAAACAGGGTGGAGCGGGGAGCTGTTTTTT.

This chain joins TRBV28 and TRBJ1-2; D remains unclear. The CDR3 sequence is 13 residues long. The germline V and J ends were trimmed by 6 bases and 6 bases, with 14 bases remaining between them. From germline, CDR1 is MDHEN and CDR2 SYDVKM. CDR3 residues: CASRRDSSNGYTF. As DNA, the CDR3 is TGTGCCAGCAGGAGGGATTCTTCGAATGGCTACACCTTC.

The chain couples TRBV6-1 to TRBJ1-4, with D uncertain. The CDR3 contains 14 residues. Trimming cost V 3 bases and J 7 bases, with 12 bases left between them. Germline CDR1 MNHNS, CDR2 SASEGT. CDR3 nucleotide sequence: TGTGCCAGCAGTGACTACAGTGGATTTGAAAAACTGTTTTTT. Residues: CASSDYSGFEKLFF.

The table lists this clone with a few counts. The V gene is TRBV30, the J gene TRBJ2-7; the D gene is possibly TRBD1 (6 bases). The CDR3 consists of 13 residues. Germline V gene data show CDR1 as GTSNPN and CDR2 as SVGIG (reference sequence). The V and J ends lost 4 bases and 2 bases respectively, with 12 bases between them. CDR3 nucleotide sequence: TGTGCCTGGACCGGGACACTGGCCTACGAGCAGTACTTC. It specifies CAWTGTLAYEQYF.

V gene TRBV27 combines with J gene TRBJ1-3, with TRBD1 identical over 9 bases. With 5 bases clipped from V and 3 bases from J, the junction kept 5 bases outside the gene matches. The CDR3 contains 15 residues. CDR1 is MNHEY, CDR2 SMNVEV, per germline (reference sequence). The CDR3 reads CASSRDRVGGNTIYF. In nucleotides, the CDR3 is TGTGCCAGCAGTCGGGACAGGGTGGGTGGAAACACCATATATTTT.

This clone is medium-sized (0.01 to 0.1%). The sample contains more than one DNA sequence encoding this CDR3. The genes are TRBV4-3 and TRBJ2-3; possible D gene TRBD2, 6 bases. Trimming took off 1 base at V and 1 base at J, with 9 bases between the two ends. The length of the CDR3 is 15 residues. Germline V gives CDR1 LGHNA, CDR2 YSLEER. This chain's CDR3 is CASSQVGGGTDTQYF. The CDR3 DNA reads TGCGCCAGCAGCCAAGTTGGCGGGGGCACAGATACGCAGTATTTT.

The chain is built from TRBV6-1 and TRBJ2-3; D call uncertain. The V end lost 8 bases, the J end lost 2 bases, and 8 bases lay between the germline ends. The length of the CDR3 is 12 residues. Germline CDR1 reads MNHNS; CDR2 reads SASEGT. As DNA, the CDR3 is TGTGCCAGCGCATCTAACACAGATACGCAGTATTTT. This encodes CASASNTDTQYF.

V usage is TRBV18 and J usage is TRBJ2-3; 9 nucleotides agree with TRBD2. Germline lookup yields CDR1 KGHSH and CDR2 LQKENI. The V gene end was trimmed by 3 bases and the J gene end by 2 bases; junction bases not matched to a gene: 9. This CDR3 spans 17 amino acids. CDR3 loop: CASSPLYAGGITDTQYF. CDR3 nucleotides: TGTGCCAGCTCACCCCTTTACGCGGGGGGGATCACAGATACGCAGTATTTT.

In this sample, this clone turned up once. The chain couples TRBV5-4 to TRBJ2-1, with 7 bases lining up with TRBD2. Germline CDR1 SGHNT, CDR2 YYREEE (reference sequence). This CDR3 spans 17 amino acids. V shed 0 bases and J 0 bases; nucleotides not matched to a gene: 6. CDR3 sequence reads: CASSLGVSGGSYNEQFF. The CDR3 nucleotides are TGTGCCAGCAGCTTGGGGGTATCGGGGGGCTCCTACAATGAGCAGTTCTTC.

The chain carries TRBV13 and TRBJ1-6; 9 bases are shared with TRBD1. Germline V lookup: CDR1 PRHDT, CDR2 FYEKMQ (reference sequence). The junction had 6 bases not matched to a gene; V was cut back by 3 bases and J by 12 bases. There are 14 residues in the CDR3. CDR3 sequence reads: CASSFGTGFGPLHF. Here the CDR3 DNA reads TGTGCCAGCAGCTTCGGGACAGGGTTTGGACCCCTCCACTTT. Complete variable domain (other parts from reference TRBV13 and TRBJ1-6): AAGVIQSPRHLIKEKRETATLKCYPIPRHDTVYWYQQGPGQDPQFLISFYEKMQSDKGSIPDRFSAQQFSDYHSELNMSSLELGDSALYFCASSFGTGFGPLHFGNGTRLTVT.

The V gene is TRBV30, the J gene TRBJ1-1; perhaps TRBD1 as D (6 bases). The CDR3 sequence is 15 residues long. Germline CDR1 reads GTSNPN; CDR2 reads SVGIG (reference sequence). Trimming pared 0 bases from V and 4 bases from J, leaving 15 bases between. This CDR3 reads CAWSVGGHYSTEAFF. DNA for the CDR3: TGTGCCTGGAGTGTCGGGGGGCATTACAGCACTGAAGCTTTCTTT. The full variable domain, its missing parts supplied by reference TRBV30 and TRBJ1-1, is SQTIHQWPATLVQPVGSPLSLECTVEGTSNPNLYWYRQAAGRGLQLLFYSVGIGQISSEVPQNLSASRPQDRQFILSSKKLLLSDSGFYLCAWSVGGHYSTEAFFGQGTRLTVV.

CDR3 nucleotides: TGTGCCAGCAGCTCTCAGGGGGCGCAGGGCGGGGAGCTGTTTTTT. Translating gives CASSSQGAQGGELFF. The chain combines TRBV7-6 with TRBJ2-2; 8 bases are shared with TRBD1. The CDR3 has 15 amino acids. The J segment lost 7 bases and the V segment lost 4 bases, leaving 8 bases of the junction unmatched. The V gene's germline CDR1 is SGHVS and CDR2 FNYEAQ.

This clone was observed a few times. For the CDR3, the DNA is TGTGCCAGCAGGACGACAGGGGCTAATGAAAAACTGTTTTTT. It codes for CASRTTGANEKLFF. V usage is TRBV5-6 and J usage is TRBJ1-4; 8 positions match TRBD1. Germline loops: CDR1 SGHDT, CDR2 YYEEEE. This CDR3 comprises 14 residues. Losses at the gene ends were 5 bases for V and 3 bases for J; bases not matched to a gene: 3.

V gene TRBV7-2 combines with J gene TRBJ1-1, with a tentative D call TRBD1 (5 bases). CDR3 length equals 13 residues. Germline values: CDR1 SGHTA, CDR2 FQGNSA. Trimming cost V 5 bases and J 4 bases, with 11 bases left between them. CDR3 coding DNA: TGTGCCAGCAGCATAACAGGTGGCACTGAAGCTTTCTTT. Protein sequence: CASSITGGTEAFF.

The chain is built from TRBV4-3 and TRBJ2-3, with 7 bases identical to TRBD2. This CDR3 has 18 residues. V trimming: 0 bases; J trimming: 6 bases; junction bases outside the gene matches: 15. The germline V gene has CDR1 LGHNA and CDR2 YSLEER. As DNA, the CDR3 is TGCGCCAGCAGCCAAGAGATGAGCGGGGCCGTTTTAGTTGATACGCAGTATTTT. Protein sequence: CASSQEMSGAVLVDTQYF.

The rearrangement joins TRBV5-5 to TRBJ1-1, with D possibly being TRBD1 (5 bases). Germline V gene lookup returns CDR1 SGHKS and CDR2 YYEKEE (reference sequence). This CDR3 contains 12 residues. The V gene lost 4 bases and the J gene lost 11 bases, with 15 bases spanning the gap. The CDR3 DNA reads as TGTGCCAGCAGCGGGGGACTGTGGGGTGCTTTCTTT. Translated, it gives CASSGGLWGAFF. The complete variable domain, with remaining parts taken from reference TRBV5-5 and TRBJ1-1, reads DAGVTQSPTHLIKTRGQQVTLRCSPISGHKSVSWYQQVLGQGPQFIFQYYEKEERGRGNFPDRFSARQFPNYSSELNVNALLLGDSALYLCASSGGLWGAFFGQGTRLTVV.

The chain couples TRBV28 to TRBJ1-4, with no clear D. V was shortened by 4 bases and J by 7 bases, with 10 bases between the two germline ends. This CDR3 spans 13 amino acids. Per the germline V gene, CDR1 is MDHEN and CDR2 is SYDVKM. The CDR3 DNA reads TGTGCCAGCAGTTCAGGCGGGTTTGAAAAACTGTTTTTT. It codes for CASSSGGFEKLFF.

This clone was seen a few times. The chain has TRBV4-3 and TRBJ1-1; 11 bases are shared with TRBD1. The CDR3 covers 14 residues. The J segment lost 4 bases and the V segment lost 9 bases, leaving 7 bases of the junction unmatched. From germline, CDR1 is LGHNA and CDR2 YSLEER. CDR3 nucleotide sequence: TGCGCCAGTAGGACAGGGGGCGAGGGCACTGAAGCTTTCTTT. This encodes CASRTGGEGTEAFF.

V gene TRBV19 combines with J gene TRBJ1-2; D may be TRBD1 (5 bases). Germline CDR1 is LNHDA and CDR2 is SQIVND (reference sequence). Deletions cut 0 bases from V and 8 bases from J, with 10 bases between. This CDR3 has 13 residues. CDR3 loop: CASSIDPRAGYTF. In DNA form, the CDR3 reads TGTGCCAGTAGTATAGATCCCAGGGCCGGCTACACCTTC.

CDR3 region: CASRPTRGEPTDTQYF. The CDR3 nucleotides read TGTGCCAGTAGACCCACTCGGGGGGAACCGACAGATACGCAGTATTTT. The genes are TRBV19 and TRBJ2-3; 7 bases fit TRBD2. There are 16 residues in the CDR3. Per the germline V gene, CDR1 is LNHDA and CDR2 is SQIVND (reference sequence). Trimming took 6 bases from V and 3 from J; bases not matched to a gene: 12.

V is TRBV6-1 and J is TRBJ1-2; unclear D gene. V dropped 8 bases and J dropped 4 bases, with 14 bases sitting between them. This CDR3 has 13 amino acids. Germline assignment: CDR1 MNHNS and CDR2 SASEGT. As DNA, the CDR3 is TGTGCCAGCGGCCAGGCAGAGAGCTATGGCTACACCTTC. Amino acid sequence: CASGQAESYGYTF.

The chain is built from TRBV30 and TRBJ1-1; 9 bases agree with TRBD1. V was clipped by 3 bases and J by 9 bases; unmatched bases: 5. The CDR3 consists of 12 residues. CDR1 and CDR2 (germline): GTSNPN, SVGIG (reference sequence). The CDR3 reads CAWRWDREKAFF. CDR3 DNA: TGTGCCTGGAGGTGGGACAGGGAGAAAGCTTTCTTT.

The chain combines TRBV7-8 with TRBJ1-6; 7 bases are shared with TRBD1. This CDR3 comprises 13 residues. Germline CDR1 is SGHVS and CDR2 is FQNEAQ. V lost 4 bases and J lost 10; bases outside the gene matches: 4. The CDR3 coding sequence is TGTGCCAGCAGCTCTAGAGGGGGCTCACCCCTCCACTTT. Translated: CASSSRGGSPLHF.

V gene TRBV10-3 combines with J gene TRBJ1-1, with TRBD1 matching 9 bases. Germline trimming cut 6 bases from V and 6 bases from J; bases unmatched to any gene: 2. This CDR3 has 12 residues. The germline CDR1 and CDR2 sequences are ENHRY and SYGVKD. CDR3: CAIRGQGSEAFF. CDR3 nucleotide sequence: TGTGCCATCAGAGGACAGGGGTCTGAAGCTTTCTTT.